This T cell receptor (beta chain) appears in the sequencing data of a study of blood T cell repertoires in COVID-19. Study details: Whether acute or convalescent, the COVID-19 samples came from the United States, Italy and Spain. T cells, B-cell-depleted T cells, or PBMCs provided the cDNA or gDNA that served as material.

In the original analysis: It was from reference gene primer amplification that nucleated cell counts were estimated. Generated by immunoSEQ multiplex PCR, the TCRdb table keeps only in-frame clones and is missing some. V and J calls and clone size follow that table, whereas D and trimming were derived from the DNA. Among about 76,000 clones listed, over 70% were seen once. The CDR3 loop spans 14 amino acids. Per germline, CDR1 SGHTA and CDR2 FQGNSA. With 5 bases removed from V and 8 bases from J, the gap between germline ends came to 16 bases. This clone was counted only a few times. Sequencing was done on a sample of peripheral blood. The chain couples TRBV7-2 to TRBJ1-3; maybe TRBD1 (5 bases). The source is a human donor in a cohort sampled during active COVID-19. The DNA of the CDR3 is TGTGCCAGCAGCCAACGAAGGGGAGGGGACACCATATATTTT. Amino acids: CASSQRRGGDTIYF.